This T cell receptor (beta chain) was sequenced for a study of graft-versus-host responses after intestinal transplantation. The assay was immunoSEQ multiplex PCR, and TCRdb's table has in-frame clones only and misses some. The sample has some 4,700 clones; roughly 30% are singletons. Responders labeled with CFSE (about 200,000) were plated with about 200,000 irradiated, violet-dye-labeled stimulators. This sequence originates from a human patient who was an organ donor for intestinal transplantation. The sequencing here drew on alloreactive CD8+ T cells from a mixed lymphocyte reaction culture, taken before transplantation. The subset denotes: CFSE-low proliferating T cells sorted from roughly six-day pre-transplant mixed lymphocyte reaction (GvH or HvG direction).

In nucleotides, the CDR3 is TGTGCCAGCAGCAGGGACAGGGAGGACTATGGCTACACCTTC. It codes for CASSRDREDYGYTF. This rearrangement joins TRBV28 to TRBJ1-2; 9 nucleotides match TRBD1. This CDR3 is built from 14 residues. Trimming at V came to 6 bases and at J to 3 bases, leaving 5 bases not matched to a gene. Germline V CDR1 and CDR2: MDHEN, SYDVKM.